This TCR beta chain was captured by sequencing in a study of blood T cells in healthy people across ages (dated by TCRdb to 2014 to 2015). With respect to the entire study: Template switching captured roughly one uniquely barcoded TCR beta cDNA molecule per two T cells in model experiments. To track age-related changes in TCR beta repertoire diversity, the study relied on deep sequencing normalized with unique cDNA molecular identifiers. Donors were grouped into four age groups: young (average approximately 15 years), middle-aged (roughly 38), aged (around 60) and long-lived (just over 80). To avoid experimental bias, donors of different ages were distributed randomly across sequencing lanes. Using the same blood draw, the study looked at two additional independent replicas of 1 million unique cDNA reads for two donors, one aged 18 to 30 and the other aged 80 or older. Paper-wide results and their limitations: Estimates of total diversity based on one million sequenced T cells were regarded as lower bounds and as underestimates. The long-lived group showed more naive CD4+ T cells, fewer expanded clones and increased TCR diversity than the aged group, suggesting age selection. As age increased, observed TCR beta diversity per million T cells dropped in a roughly linear way, and a significant reduction was already evident by age roughly 36. Because donor CMV infection status was unknown, age-related changes in expanded clonotypes were potentially confounded. Bulk unsorted PBMC profiling prevented conclusive comparison of naive and antigen-experienced compartments. The percentage of naive T cells measured by flow cytometry correlated strongly with observed TCR beta diversity.

The donors were around 39 Caucasian individuals from Russia, aged about 6 to 95 years, who were systemically healthy. Each donor gave roughly 9.5 milliliters of peripheral blood, collected into EDTA-treated Vacutainer tubes. Ficoll-Paque density-gradient centrifugation was used to isolate PBMCs, with at least 6.5 million per sample. Trizol reagent was used to extract total RNA from the PBMCs, yielding at least 5 micrograms per sample. For every donor, an aliquot of PBMCs went through flow cytometry to measure the percentages of naive CD45RAhigh/CD27high T cells. V and J are truncated by 5 bases and 2 bases respectively, leaving an intervening sequence of 12 bases. From the cysteine through the phenylalanine, the CDR3 covers 15 amino acids. Of all the DNA, just the CDR3 is kept, 45 bases in frame from base 1. Per the germline V gene, MDHEN is the CDR1 and SYDVKM is the CDR2. To prepare the library, 5' RACE was applied. This sample was sequenced with an Illumina HiSeq 2500. A second roughly 6 to 11 cycle PCR used a sample-barcoded 5' primer and a J-beta primer mix. Each TCR beta cDNA molecule received a unique molecular identifier from a template-switch 5' adaptor carrying 12 random nucleotides. Each sample yielded at least 2.5 million CDR3-containing paired-end reads. The Mint cDNA synthesis kit, primed by a TRBC-specific oligonucleotide, was used to synthesize first-strand cDNA from all RNA. Following uracil-DNA glycosylase treatment, a first 18-cycle PCR with universal primers M1SS and BC2_uni_R was performed on all cDNA. In the paper's pipeline: For normalization, 1 million high-quality reads were randomly selected from each sample, with every read carrying a distinct molecular identifier. Reads with shared molecular identifiers were discarded instead of being binned into consensus sequences. MiTCR, run with a Q25 quality threshold and the strictest error-elimination algorithm, handled CDR3 identification, clonotype clustering and error correction. Lower-bound total TCR beta diversity was estimated with a nonparametric unseen species model using Euler transformation. In-frame beta chains were kept once TCRdb had trimmed the public reads at Q25 with fastp and called clones with MiXCR. Rows merge per CDR3 protein into single entries with the most common DNA and genes. The V and J calls here are based on TCRdb, not the publication. Here the sample has some 900,000 distinct CDR3 sequences; about 48% occur a single time. Together, the top ten hold around an eighth of the sample.

Points on this clonotype: Its antigen target is currently unknown. Qualities for individual bases were not recorded, and no much larger clone is one base off.

The origin of this receptor is a man aged 25-45 years in good health. The sequenced sample was blood. The chain is encoded by TRBV28 joined to TRBJ2-2; the D region possibly corresponds to TRBD2 (5 bases align). The nucleotide sequence reads TGTGCCAGCAGTGTGCGGGCAGAAAACACCGGGGAGCTGTTTTTT. Its amino acids are CASSVRAENTGELFF.